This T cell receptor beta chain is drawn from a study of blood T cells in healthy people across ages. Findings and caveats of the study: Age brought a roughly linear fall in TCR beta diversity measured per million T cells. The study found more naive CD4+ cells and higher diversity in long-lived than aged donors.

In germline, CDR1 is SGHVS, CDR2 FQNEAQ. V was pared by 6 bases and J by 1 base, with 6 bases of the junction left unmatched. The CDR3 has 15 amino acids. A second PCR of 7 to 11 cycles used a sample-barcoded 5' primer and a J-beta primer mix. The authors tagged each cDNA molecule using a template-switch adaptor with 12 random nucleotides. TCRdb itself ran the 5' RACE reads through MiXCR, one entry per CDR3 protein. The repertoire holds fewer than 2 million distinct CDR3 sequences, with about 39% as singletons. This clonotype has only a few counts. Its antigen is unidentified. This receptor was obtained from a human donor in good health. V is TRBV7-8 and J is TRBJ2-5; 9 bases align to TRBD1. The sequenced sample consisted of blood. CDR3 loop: CASRNGQGTQETQYF. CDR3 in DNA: TGTGCCAGCAGAAACGGACAGGGGACCCAAGAGACCCAGTACTTC.